This paragraph reports one TCR beta chain. Its antigen is as yet unknown. The data are from a study of CD8 T cells in ankylosing spondylitis. Study-wide findings and caveats: The authors reported significant enrichment of disease-linked clones in matched ankylosing spondylitis synovial fluid. It appeared that ankylosing spondylitis blood was characterized by a TCR beta motif of roughly 8 highly homologous variants.

V was cut by 3 bases and J by 2 bases, with 6 bases left in between. Germline V CDR1 and CDR2: DFQATT, SNEGSKA (reference sequence). The CDR3 length is 12 residues. With molecular barcodes, quantitative 5'-RACE was used to make the TCR beta libraries. From the 5' RACE reads, TCRdb called clonotypes with MiXCR, one entry per CDR3 protein. The sample lists 700,000 to 850,000 distinct CDR3 sequences; roughly 10% were seen once. This rearrangement joins TRBV20-1 to TRBJ2-3; D is unresolved. This TCR derives from a male donor with ankylosing spondylitis. Input material: blood, either unsorted or a sorted T cell fraction (not recorded which). As DNA, the CDR3 is TGCAGTGCTAGTTCACCCACAGATACGCAGTATTTT. Translating gives CSASSPTDTQYF.